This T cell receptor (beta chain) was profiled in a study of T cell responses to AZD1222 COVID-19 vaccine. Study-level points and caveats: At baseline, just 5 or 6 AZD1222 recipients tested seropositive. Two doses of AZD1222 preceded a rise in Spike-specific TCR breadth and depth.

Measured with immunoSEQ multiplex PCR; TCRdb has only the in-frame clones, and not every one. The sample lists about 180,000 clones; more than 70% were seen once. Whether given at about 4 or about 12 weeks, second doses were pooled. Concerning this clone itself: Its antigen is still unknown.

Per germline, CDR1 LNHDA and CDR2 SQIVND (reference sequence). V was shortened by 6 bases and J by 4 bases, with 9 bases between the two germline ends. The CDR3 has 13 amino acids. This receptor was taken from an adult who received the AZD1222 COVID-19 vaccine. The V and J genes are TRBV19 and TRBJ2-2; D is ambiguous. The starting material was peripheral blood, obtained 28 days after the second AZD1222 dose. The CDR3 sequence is CASRRLTTGELFF. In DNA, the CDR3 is TGTGCCAGTAGGAGGCTCACCACCGGGGAGCTGTTTTTT.